This is a list of T cell receptor beta chains from one sample in a study of graft-versus-host responses after intestinal transplantation. Profiled with immunoSEQ multiplex PCR; TCRdb holds only in-frame clones, not every one. The table has some 15,000 clones, approximately 70% seen once. The input for sequencing was ileum tissue, taken 717 days after intestinal transplantation. Source of these receptors: a human patient who received an intestinal transplant, so some T cells may come from the graft donor. CDR3s include the opening cysteine and the closing phenylalanine or tryptophan. D genes are given only for firm matches. Expanded clones get a size class; other rows say once, few or many, or leave the size out.

clone_size j_call d_call v_call cdr3_aa cdr3_nt
. TRBJ1-4 . TRBV6-6 CASRASLGDEKLFF TGTGCCAGCAGGGCGAGTCTCGGCGATGAAAAACTGTTTTTT
. TRBJ1-6 . TRBV6-1 CASSELTTAGVYNSPLHF TGTGCCAGCAGTGAACTGACTACGGCGGGGGTTTATAATTCACCCCTCCACTTT
. TRBJ1-5 . TRBV7-2 CASSSRGNQPQHF TGTGCCAGCAGCTCAAGGGGTAATCAGCCCCAGCATTTT
. TRBJ2-2 . TRBV5-1 CASSLTESNTGEPFF TGCGCCAGCAGCTTGACAGAATCGAACACCGGGGAGCCGTTTTTT
few TRBJ2-3 TRBD2 TRBV4-3 CASSHLLAGGPSTQYF TGCGCCAGCAGCCATCTTCTAGCGGGGGGGCCATCTACGCAGTATTTT
. TRBJ1-1 TRBD1 TRBV7-2 CASRQGGRRTEAFF TGTGCCAGCCGTCAGGGGGGGCGCCGGACTGAAGCTTTCTTT
few TRBJ2-2 . TRBV12-1 CASSSLAGGPSGELFF TGTGCCAGCAGCTCCCTAGCGGGGGGGCCCTCCGGGGAGCTGTTTTTT
. TRBJ1-5 TRBD1 TRBV6-1 CASSTGGWGNQPQHF TGTGCCAGCAGCACAGGGGGCTGGGGCAATCAGCCCCAGCATTTT
few TRBJ2-1 TRBD1 TRBV19 CASRDRGSYNEQFF TGTGCCAGTAGGGACAGGGGGTCGTACAATGAGCAGTTCTTC
. TRBJ1-2 . TRBV10-3 CAISGVARVGAVPYGYTF TGTGCCATCAGTGGTGTGGCTCGTGTGGGGGCCGTGCCTTATGGCTACACCTTC
. TRBJ1-1 TRBD1 TRBV6-5 CASSLGQSLEAFF TGTGCCAGCAGCTTGGGACAGAGTCTCGAAGCTTTCTTT
few TRBJ2-7 TRBD1 TRBV4-1 CASSQELDRDFGQYF TGCGCCAGCAGCCAAGAGTTGGACAGGGACTTCGGGCAGTACTTC
. TRBJ1-3 TRBD1 TRBV10-2 CASRGTGLNTIYF TGCGCCAGCAGGGGGACAGGCTTAAACACCATATATTTT
. TRBJ2-1 . TRBV5-8 CASRHKYSYNEQFF TGTGCCAGCAGACATAAATACTCCTACAATGAGCAGTTCTTC
. TRBJ2-3 TRBD2 TRBV5-1 CASSLMTSKYADTQYF TGCGCCAGCAGCCTAATGACTAGCAAATACGCAGATACGCAGTATTTT
. TRBJ2-3 . TRBV28 CASSPPPGDTQYF TGTGCCAGCAGCCCCCCCCCGGGGGATACGCAGTATTTT
. TRBJ1-5 . TRBV9 CASSPDGGNQPQHF TGTGCCAGCAGCCCGGATGGTGGTAATCAGCCCCAGCATTTT